The sequence of this TCR beta chain was determined in a study of follicular helper T cells after annual influenza vaccination. The length of the CDR3 is 15 residues. CDR1 MNHNY and CDR2 SVGAGI come from the germline V gene (reference sequence). V was cut by 4 bases and J by 3 bases, with 10 bases left in between. The study's findings and limits: Day 7 ICOS+CD38+ clones later appeared mostly in ICOS-CD38- cTfh. Productive TCRB sequences came from only about 10-22% of cells. Recurrent ICOS+CD38+ cTfh clonotypes included tetramer and AIM influenza-specific ones.

The data were produced by immunoSEQ multiplex PCR, yet TCRdb's version contains in-frame clones alone and is incomplete. The profile shows over 7,500 clones, 80% to 85% of them singletons. The time point denotes: 2013-2014 season, 7 days after vaccination. Community-dwelling subjects without influenza vaccination in the prior 6 months were enrolled. This clone was observed a few times. Its antigen remains unidentified. The receptor was isolated from an adult who received the influenza vaccine. The source material was CXCR5- memory CD4+ T cells sorted from blood, sampled 7 days after influenza vaccination. J is TRBJ1-6 and V is TRBV6-6; D possibly corresponds to TRBD1 (6 bases). CDR3 loop: CASSWGADYNSPLHF. The CDR3 region has the DNA TGTGCCAGCAGTTGGGGGGCTGACTATAATTCACCCCTCCACTTT.